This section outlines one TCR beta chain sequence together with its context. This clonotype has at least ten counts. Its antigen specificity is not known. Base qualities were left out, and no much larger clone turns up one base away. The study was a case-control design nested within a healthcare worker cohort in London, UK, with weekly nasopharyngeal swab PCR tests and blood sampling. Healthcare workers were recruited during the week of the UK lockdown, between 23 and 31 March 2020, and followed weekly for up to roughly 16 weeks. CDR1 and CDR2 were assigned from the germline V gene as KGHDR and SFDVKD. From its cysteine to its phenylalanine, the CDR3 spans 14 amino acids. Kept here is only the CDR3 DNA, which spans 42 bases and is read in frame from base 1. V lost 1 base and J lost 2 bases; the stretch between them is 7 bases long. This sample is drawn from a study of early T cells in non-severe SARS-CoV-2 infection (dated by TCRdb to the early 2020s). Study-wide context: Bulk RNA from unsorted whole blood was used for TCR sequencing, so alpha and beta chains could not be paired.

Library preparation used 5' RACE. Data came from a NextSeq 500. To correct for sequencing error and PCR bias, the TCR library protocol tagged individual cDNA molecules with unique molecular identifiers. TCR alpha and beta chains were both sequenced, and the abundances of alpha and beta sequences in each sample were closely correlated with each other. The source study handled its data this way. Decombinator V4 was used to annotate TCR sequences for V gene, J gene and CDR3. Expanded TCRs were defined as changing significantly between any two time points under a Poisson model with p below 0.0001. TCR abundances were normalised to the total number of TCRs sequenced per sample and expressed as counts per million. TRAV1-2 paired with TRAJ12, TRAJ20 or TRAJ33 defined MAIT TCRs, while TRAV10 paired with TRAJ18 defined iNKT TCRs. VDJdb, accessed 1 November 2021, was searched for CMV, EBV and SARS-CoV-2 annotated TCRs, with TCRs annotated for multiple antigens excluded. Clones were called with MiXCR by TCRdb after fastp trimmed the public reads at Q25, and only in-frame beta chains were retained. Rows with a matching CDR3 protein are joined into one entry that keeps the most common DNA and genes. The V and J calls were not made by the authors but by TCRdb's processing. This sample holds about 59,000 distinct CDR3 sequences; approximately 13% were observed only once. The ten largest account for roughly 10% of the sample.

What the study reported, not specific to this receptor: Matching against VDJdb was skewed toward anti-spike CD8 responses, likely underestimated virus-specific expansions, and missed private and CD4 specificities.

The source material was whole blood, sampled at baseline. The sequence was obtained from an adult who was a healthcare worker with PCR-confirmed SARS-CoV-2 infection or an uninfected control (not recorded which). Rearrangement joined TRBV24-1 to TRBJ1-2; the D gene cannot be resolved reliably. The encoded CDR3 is CATSDFLGNYGYTF. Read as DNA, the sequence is TGTGCCACCAGTGATTTCTTAGGGAACTATGGCTACACCTTC.